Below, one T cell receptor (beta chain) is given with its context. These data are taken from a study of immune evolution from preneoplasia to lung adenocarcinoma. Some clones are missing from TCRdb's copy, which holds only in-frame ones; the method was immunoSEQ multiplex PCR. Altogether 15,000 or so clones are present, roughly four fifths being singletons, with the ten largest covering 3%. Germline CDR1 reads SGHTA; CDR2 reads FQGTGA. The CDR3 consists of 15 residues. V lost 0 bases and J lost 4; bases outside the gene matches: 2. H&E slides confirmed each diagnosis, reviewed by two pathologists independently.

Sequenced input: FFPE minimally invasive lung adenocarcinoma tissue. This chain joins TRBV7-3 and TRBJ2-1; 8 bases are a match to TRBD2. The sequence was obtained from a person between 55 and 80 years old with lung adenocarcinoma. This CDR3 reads CASSLTLAVYNEQFF. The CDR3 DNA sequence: TGTGCCAGCAGCTTAACACTAGCGGTTTACAATGAGCAGTTCTTC.